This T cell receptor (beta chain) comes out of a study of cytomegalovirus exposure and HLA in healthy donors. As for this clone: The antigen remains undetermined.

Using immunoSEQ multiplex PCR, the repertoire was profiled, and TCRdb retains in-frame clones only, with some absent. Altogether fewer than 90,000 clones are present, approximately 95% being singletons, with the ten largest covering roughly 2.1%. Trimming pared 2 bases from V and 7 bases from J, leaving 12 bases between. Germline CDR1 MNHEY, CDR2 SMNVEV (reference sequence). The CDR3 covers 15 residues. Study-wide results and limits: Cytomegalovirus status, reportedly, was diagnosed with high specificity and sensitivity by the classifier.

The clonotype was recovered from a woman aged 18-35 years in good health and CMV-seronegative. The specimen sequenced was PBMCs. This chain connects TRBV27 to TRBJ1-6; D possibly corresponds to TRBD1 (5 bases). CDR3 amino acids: CASSLIAGLNSPLHF. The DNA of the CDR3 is TGTGCCAGCAGTTTAATTGCAGGGTTAAATTCACCCCTCCACTTT.